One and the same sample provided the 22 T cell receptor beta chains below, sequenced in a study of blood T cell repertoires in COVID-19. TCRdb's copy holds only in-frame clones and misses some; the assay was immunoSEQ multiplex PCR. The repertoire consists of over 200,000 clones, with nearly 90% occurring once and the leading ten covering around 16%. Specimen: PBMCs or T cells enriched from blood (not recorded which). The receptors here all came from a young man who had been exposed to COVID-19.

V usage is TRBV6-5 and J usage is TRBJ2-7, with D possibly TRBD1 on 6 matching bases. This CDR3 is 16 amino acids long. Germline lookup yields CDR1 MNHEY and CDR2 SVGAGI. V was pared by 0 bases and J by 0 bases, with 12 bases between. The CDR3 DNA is TGTGCCAGCAGTTACTCTCCAGGGGCTAGCTCCTACGAGCAGTACTTC. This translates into CASSYSPGASSYEQYF.

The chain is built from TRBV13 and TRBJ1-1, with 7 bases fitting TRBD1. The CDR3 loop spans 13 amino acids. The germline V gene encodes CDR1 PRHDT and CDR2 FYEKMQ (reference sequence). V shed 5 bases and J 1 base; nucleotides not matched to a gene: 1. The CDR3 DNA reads TGTGCCAGCAGCAGGACAGGGAACACTGAAGCTTTCTTT. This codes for CASSRTGNTEAFF.

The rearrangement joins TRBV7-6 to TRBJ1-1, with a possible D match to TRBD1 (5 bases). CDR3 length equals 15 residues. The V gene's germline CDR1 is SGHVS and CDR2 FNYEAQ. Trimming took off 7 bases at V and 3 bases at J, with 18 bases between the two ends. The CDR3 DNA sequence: TGTGCCAGCAACGAACCGGGCCTAGGGGACACTGAAGCTTTCTTT. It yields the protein CASNEPGLGDTEAFF.

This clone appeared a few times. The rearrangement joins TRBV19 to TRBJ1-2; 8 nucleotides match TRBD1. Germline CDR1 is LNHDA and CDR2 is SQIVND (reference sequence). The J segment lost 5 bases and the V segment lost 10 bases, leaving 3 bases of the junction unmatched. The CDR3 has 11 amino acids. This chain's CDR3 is CATDRGYGYTF. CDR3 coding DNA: TGTGCCACCGACAGGGGTTATGGCTACACCTTC.

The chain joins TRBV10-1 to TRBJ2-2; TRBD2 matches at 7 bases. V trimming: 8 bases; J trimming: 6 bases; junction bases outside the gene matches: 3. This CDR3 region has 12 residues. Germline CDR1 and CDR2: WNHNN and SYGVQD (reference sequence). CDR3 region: CASAGDAGELFF. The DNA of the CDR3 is TGCGCCAGCGCGGGGGACGCCGGGGAGCTGTTTTTT.

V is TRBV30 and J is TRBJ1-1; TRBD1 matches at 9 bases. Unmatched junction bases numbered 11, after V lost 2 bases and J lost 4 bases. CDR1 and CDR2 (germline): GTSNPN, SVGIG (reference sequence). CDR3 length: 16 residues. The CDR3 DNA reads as TGTGCCTGGAGTACACACTCGACAGGGGGTCTCACTGAAGCTTTCTTT. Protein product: CAWSTHSTGGLTEAFF.

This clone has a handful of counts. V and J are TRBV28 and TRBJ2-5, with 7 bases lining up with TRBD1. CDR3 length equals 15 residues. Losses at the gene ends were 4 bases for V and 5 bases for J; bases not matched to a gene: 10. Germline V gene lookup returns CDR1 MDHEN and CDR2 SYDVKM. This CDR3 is CASSSPRTGRETQYF. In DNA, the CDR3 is TGTGCCAGCAGTTCCCCCCGGACAGGTCGGGAGACCCAGTACTTC.

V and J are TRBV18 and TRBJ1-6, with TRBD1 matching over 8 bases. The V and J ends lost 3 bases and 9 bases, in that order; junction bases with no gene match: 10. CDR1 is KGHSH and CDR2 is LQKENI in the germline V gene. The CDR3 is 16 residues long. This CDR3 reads CASSPGPDRGVSPLHF. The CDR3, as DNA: TGTGCCAGCTCACCGGGACCAGACAGGGGAGTTTCACCCCTCCACTTT.

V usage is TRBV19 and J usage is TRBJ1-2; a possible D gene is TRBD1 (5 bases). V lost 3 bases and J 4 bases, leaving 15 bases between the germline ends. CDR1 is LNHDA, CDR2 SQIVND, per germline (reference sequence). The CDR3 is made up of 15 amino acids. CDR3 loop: CASSIASRQPYGYTF. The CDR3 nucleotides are TGTGCCAGTAGTATCGCTTCTCGACAGCCCTATGGCTACACCTTC.

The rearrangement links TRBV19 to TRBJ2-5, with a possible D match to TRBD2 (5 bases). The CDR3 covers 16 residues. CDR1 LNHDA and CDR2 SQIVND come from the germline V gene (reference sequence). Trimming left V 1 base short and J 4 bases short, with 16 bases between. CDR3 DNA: TGTGCCAGTAGTATAGTCCTCGGACTGGCCGGAGAGACCCAGTACTTC. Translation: CASSIVLGLAGETQYF.

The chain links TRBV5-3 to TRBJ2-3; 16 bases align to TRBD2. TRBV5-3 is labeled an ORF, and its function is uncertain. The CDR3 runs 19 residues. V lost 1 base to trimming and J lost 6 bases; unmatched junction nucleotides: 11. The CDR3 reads CARSLLGTSGGGRGDTQYF. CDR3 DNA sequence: TGTGCCAGAAGCTTGCTAGGGACTAGCGGGGGGGGCCGAGGGGATACGCAGTATTTT.

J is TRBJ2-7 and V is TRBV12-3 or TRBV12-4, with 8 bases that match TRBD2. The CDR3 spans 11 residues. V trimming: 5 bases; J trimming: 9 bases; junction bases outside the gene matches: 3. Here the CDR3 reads CASSHSGAQYF. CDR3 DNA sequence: TGTGCCAGCAGTCATAGCGGGGCGCAGTACTTC.

In DNA form, the CDR3 reads TGTGCCAGCAGCTTAGATGCAGGGACAGATACGCAGTATTTT. Translation: CASSLDAGTDTQYF. The rearrangement links TRBV7-2 to TRBJ2-3; maybe TRBD1 (5 bases). Germline assignment: CDR1 SGHTA and CDR2 FQGNSA. The length of the CDR3 is 14 residues. Trimming removed 1 base from V and 3 bases from J, with 8 bases in between.

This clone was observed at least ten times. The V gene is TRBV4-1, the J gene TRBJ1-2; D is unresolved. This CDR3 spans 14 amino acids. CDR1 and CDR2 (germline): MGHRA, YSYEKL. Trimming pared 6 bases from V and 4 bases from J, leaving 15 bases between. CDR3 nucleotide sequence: TGCGCCAGCAGGCGATCGTCTCGGGGCTATGGCTACACCTTC. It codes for CASRRSSRGYGYTF.

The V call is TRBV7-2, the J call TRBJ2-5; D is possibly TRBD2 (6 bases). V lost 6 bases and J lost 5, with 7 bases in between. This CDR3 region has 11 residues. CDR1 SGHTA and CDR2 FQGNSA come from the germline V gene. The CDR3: CASRGGETQYF. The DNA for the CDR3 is TGTGCCAGCAGGGGGGGTGAGACCCAGTACTTC.

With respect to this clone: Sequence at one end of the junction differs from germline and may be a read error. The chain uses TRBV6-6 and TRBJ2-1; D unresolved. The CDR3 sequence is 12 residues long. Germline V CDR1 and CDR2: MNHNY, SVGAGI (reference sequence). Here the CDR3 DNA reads TGTGCCAGCAGTTTCTCCGACAATGAGCAGTTCTTC. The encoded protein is CASSFSDNEQFF.

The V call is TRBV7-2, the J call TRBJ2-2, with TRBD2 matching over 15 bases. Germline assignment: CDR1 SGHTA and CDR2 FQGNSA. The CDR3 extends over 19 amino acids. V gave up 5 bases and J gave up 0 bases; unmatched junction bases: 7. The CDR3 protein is CASSPRTSGGVSNTGELFF. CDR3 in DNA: TGTGCCAGCAGCCCCCGGACTAGCGGGGGGGTTTCGAACACCGGGGAGCTGTTTTTT.

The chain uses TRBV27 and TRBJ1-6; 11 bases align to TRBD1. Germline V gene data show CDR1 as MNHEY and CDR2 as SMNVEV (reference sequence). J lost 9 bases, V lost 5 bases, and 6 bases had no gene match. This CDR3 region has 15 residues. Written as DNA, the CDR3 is TGTGCCAGCAGTGCCGGACAGGGGGCAGGTTCACCCCTCCACTTT. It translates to CASSAGQGAGSPLHF.

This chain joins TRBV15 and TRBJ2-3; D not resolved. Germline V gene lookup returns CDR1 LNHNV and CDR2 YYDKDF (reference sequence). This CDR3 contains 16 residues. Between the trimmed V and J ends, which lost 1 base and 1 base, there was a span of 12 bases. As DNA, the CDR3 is TGTGCCACCAGCAGAGGCGATTTAGGAGGCACAGATACGCAGTATTTT. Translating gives CATSRGDLGGTDTQYF.

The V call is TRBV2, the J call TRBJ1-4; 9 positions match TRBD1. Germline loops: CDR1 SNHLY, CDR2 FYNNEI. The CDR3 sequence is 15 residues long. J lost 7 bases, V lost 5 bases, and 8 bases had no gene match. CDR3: CASSPLTGGGEKLFF. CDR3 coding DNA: TGTGCCAGCAGTCCGTTGACAGGGGGGGGTGAAAAACTGTTTTTT.

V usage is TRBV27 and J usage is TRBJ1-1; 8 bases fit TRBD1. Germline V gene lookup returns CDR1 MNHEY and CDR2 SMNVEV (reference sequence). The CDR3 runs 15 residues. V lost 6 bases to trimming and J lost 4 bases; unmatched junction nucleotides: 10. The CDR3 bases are TGTGCCAGCAGCCCGGGACAGGAGATCGGCACTGAAGCTTTCTTT. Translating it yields CASSPGQEIGTEAFF.

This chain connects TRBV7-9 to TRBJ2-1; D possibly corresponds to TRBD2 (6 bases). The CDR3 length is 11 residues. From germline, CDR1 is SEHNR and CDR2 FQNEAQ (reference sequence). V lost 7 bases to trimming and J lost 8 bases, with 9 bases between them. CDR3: CASNGGDEQFF. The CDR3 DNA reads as TGTGCCAGCAACGGGGGAGATGAGCAGTTCTTC.